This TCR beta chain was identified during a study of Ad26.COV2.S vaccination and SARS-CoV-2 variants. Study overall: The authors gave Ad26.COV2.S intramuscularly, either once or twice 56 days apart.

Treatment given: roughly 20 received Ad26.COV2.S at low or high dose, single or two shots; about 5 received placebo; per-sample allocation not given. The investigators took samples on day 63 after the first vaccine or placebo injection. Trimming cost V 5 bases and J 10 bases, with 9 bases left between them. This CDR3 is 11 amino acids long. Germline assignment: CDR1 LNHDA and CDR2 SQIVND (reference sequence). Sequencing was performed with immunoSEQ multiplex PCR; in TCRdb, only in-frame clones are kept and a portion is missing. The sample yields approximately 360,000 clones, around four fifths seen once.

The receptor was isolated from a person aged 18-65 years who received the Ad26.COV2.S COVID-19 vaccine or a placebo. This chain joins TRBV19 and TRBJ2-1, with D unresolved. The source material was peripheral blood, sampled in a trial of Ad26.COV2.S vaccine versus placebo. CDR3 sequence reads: CASSGWREQFF. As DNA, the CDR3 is TGTGCCAGTAGTGGATGGCGGGAGCAGTTCTTC.